The source of this T cell receptor (delta chain) is a study of γδ T cells in repeated Plasmodium falciparum infection. General study findings and limits: Malian donors came from one small rural village, predominantly one ethnic group.

TCRdb fed the multiplex PCR reads to CATT. Of around 89,000 delta-chain clones in the sample, over 1.3% were seen once. This clone was seen at least ten times. Antigen specificity is unknown. Sequenced input: gamma-delta T cells from blood. The TCR comes from a pool of human donors (malaria-infected and uninfected, not separated).

CDR3 nucleotide sequence: TGTGCCTGTGACACCGGGGTTTGGGGATACCGCTCCTGGGACACCCGACAGATGTTTTTC. It specifies CACDTGVWGYRSWDTRQMFF. The genes are TRDV2 and TRDJ3; the match to TRDD3 covers 8 bases. This CDR3 region has 20 residues. Germline trimming cut 0 bases from V and 0 bases from J; bases unmatched to any gene: 9. Germline V gives CDR1 GEAIGNYY, CDR2 EKD.